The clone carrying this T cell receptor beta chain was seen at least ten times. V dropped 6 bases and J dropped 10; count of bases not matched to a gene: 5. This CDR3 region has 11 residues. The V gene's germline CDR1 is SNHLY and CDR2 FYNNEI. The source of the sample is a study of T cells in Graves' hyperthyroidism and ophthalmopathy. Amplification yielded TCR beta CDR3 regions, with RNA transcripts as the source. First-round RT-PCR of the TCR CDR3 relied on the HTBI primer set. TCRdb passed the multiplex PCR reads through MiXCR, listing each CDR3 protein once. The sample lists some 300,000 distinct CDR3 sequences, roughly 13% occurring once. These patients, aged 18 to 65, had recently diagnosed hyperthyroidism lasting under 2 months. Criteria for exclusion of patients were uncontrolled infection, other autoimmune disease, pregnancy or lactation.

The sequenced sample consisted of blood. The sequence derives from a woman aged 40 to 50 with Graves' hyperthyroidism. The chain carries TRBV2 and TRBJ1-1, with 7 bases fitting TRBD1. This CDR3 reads CASSNPGGAFF. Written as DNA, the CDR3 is TGTGCCAGCAGCAATCCAGGGGGAGCTTTCTTT.